The sample holds a few counts of the clone carrying this T cell receptor (beta chain). This sample stems from a study of identical twins. A universal primer site came from template switching; cDNA carried unique molecular identifiers. TCRdb processed the 5' RACE reads anew with MiXCR; each CDR3 protein has one entry. The sample has 600,000 to 850,000 distinct CDR3 sequences; 18% are singletons. The ends were cut back, 3 bases at V and 4 bases at J, with 7 bases in the middle. The CDR3 extends over 13 amino acids. The germline V gene encodes CDR1 KGHSH and CDR2 LQKENI. These data also formed part of another study, on T cells expressing NK-cell markers.

What was sequenced was PBMCs. The chain couples TRBV18 to TRBJ2-1, with D unresolved. This sequence was found in a woman aged 18-29 years in good health. As DNA, the CDR3 is TGTGCCAGCTCACCCCTTCATTACAATGAGCAGTTCTTC. Translated: CASSPLHYNEQFF.